This T cell receptor (beta chain) was recorded in a study of T-cell memory formation after mild COVID-19. Across the whole study: There were largely donor-specific TCR clusters.

The CDR3 sequence is 16 residues long. V shed 4 bases and J shed 2 bases, with 16 bases lying between them. Germline values: CDR1 SGHAT, CDR2 FQDESV (reference sequence). This clonotype has a handful of counts. MiXCR, applied by TCRdb to the 5' RACE reads, yields one record per CDR3 protein. This sample has around 450,000 distinct CDR3 sequences, with approximately 24% found just once. The origin of this receptor is an adult woman who had mild COVID-19 (a few samples of this study predate the infection). Cell type and time point are not known. Sequencing used PBMCs or a T cell subset sorted from them (not recorded which). V is TRBV11-1 and J is TRBJ2-3; a possible D gene is TRBD2 (7 bases). CDR3 protein: CASSSRHGGHTDTQYF. CDR3 in DNA: TGTGCCAGCAGCTCGAGGCACGGGGGGCACACAGATACGCAGTATTTT.